The sequence of this T cell receptor beta chain was determined in a study of OX40 agonist ivuxolimab in advanced cancers. Data came from immunoSEQ multiplex PCR; TCRdb stores just in-frame clones and leaves some out. The sample shows 20,000 to 25,000 clones, roughly 80% of them seen only once. This clone is medium-sized within its sample. Its antigen is still unknown. Whole-study findings and limits: Partial responders receiving 0.1-3.0 mg/kg showed among the lowest clonal expansion. Averaged across samples, CD8+ T cells carried more expanded clones than CD4+ did.

The CDR3 contains 14 residues. Germline V gene sequence: CDR1 LNHDA, CDR2 SQIVND (reference sequence). Trimming pared 4 bases from V and 3 bases from J, leaving 13 bases between. This sequence joins TRBV19 and TRBJ2-7; possibly TRBD1 for D (5 bases). The sequencing here drew on CD4+ or CD8+ T cells sorted from blood, taken in a trial of the OX40 agonist ivuxolimab. The origin of this receptor is an adult with an advanced solid tumor such as melanoma, head and neck, liver or kidney cancer. The CDR3 loop reads CASSKGFSIYEQYF. CDR3 nucleotides: TGTGCCAGTAGTAAGGGGTTCTCCATCTACGAGCAGTACTTC. The complete variable domain, with remaining parts taken from reference TRBV19 and TRBJ2-7, reads DGGITQSPKYLFRKEGQNVTLSCEQNLNHDAMYWYRQDPGQGLRLIYYSQIVNDFQKGDIAEGYSVSREKKESFPLTVTSAQKNPTAFYLCASSKGFSIYEQYFGPGTRLTVT.